The 2 T cell receptor beta chains in this list originate from one sample, sequenced in a study of blood T cells in healthy people across ages. Primed by a sample-barcoded 5' primer and a J-beta primer mix, a second PCR proceeded for roughly 6 to 12 cycles. Each CDR3 protein is one row after TCRdb ran MiXCR on the 5' RACE reads. The sample lists 700,000 or so distinct CDR3 sequences, 22% occurring once. Sequencing input: blood. These receptors originate from a man aged 70 or older in good health.

In its sample, this clonotype was seen many times. The chain is built from TRBV3-1 and TRBJ1-1, with no clear D. V dropped 4 bases and J dropped 6 bases, with 12 bases sitting between them. The CDR3 covers 13 residues. Germline CDR1 LGHDT, CDR2 YNNKEL (reference sequence). CDR3 DNA sequence: TGTGCCAGCAGCCTAAACGGAGGCTCTGAAGCTTTCTTT. Amino acids: CASSLNGGSEAFF.

The rearrangement uses TRBV13 and TRBJ2-2; TRBD1 might be the D (5 bases). The CDR3 loop spans 15 amino acids. Between the trimmed V and J ends, which lost 1 base and 3 bases, there was a span of 9 bases. In germline, CDR1 is PRHDT, CDR2 FYEKMQ (reference sequence). CDR3 sequence reads: CASSLAGYDTGELFF. Here the CDR3 DNA reads TGTGCCAGCAGCTTAGCAGGGTACGACACCGGGGAGCTGTTTTTT.